The clone carrying this T cell receptor beta chain was seen only a few times. Antigen specificity is unknown. The CDR3 runs to 13 residues. Trimming left V 3 bases short and J 8 bases short, with 16 bases between. The V gene's germline CDR1 is DFQATT and CDR2 SNEGSKA (reference sequence). Using genomic DNA as the template, TCR beta VDJ and CDR3 profiling was carried out. A single record per CDR3 protein comes from TCRdb applying MiXCR to the reads. The sample yields about 180,000 distinct CDR3 sequences, 40% to 50% seen once. This entry comes from a study of CD8+CD57+ T cells in acquired aplastic anemia. At the level of the study: Around 11 million reads, on average, were obtained for CD4+ cells from healthy donors.

Whole-study results and caveats: Twenty-nine was the count of CD8+ CDR3 sequences that patients shared with controls. Between patients and controls, CD8+ Simpson's diversity did not vary significantly.

Sequenced: sorted CD4+, CD8+, or CD8+CD57+ T cells (not recorded which) from PBMCs. The TCR originated in a human donor in good health. V and J are TRBV20-1 and TRBJ1-2; a possible D gene is TRBD1 (6 bases). The CDR3 spells CSARVPTGGGYTF. The CDR3 DNA reads as TGCAGTGCTAGGGTTCCGACAGGAGGCGGCTACACCTTC.